The next 11 T cell receptor beta chains were all read from a single sample in a study of cytomegalovirus exposure and HLA in healthy donors. The PCR used 60 Vbeta and 13 Jbeta primers. TCRdb's copy holds only in-frame clones and misses some; the assay was immunoSEQ multiplex PCR. The sample consists of 200,000 or so clones, more than 75% of them appearing once. Sequencing used PBMCs. The receptors here all came from a human donor in good health.

This chain connects TRBV11-2 to TRBJ2-7; no clear D. Deletions cut 1 base from V and 5 bases from J, with 12 bases between. The CDR3 loop spans 14 amino acids. Germline-derived CDR1 and CDR2 are SGHAT and FQNNGV. CDR3 protein: CASSLVTGFHEQYF. CDR3 DNA sequence: TGTGCCAGCAGCTTAGTTACGGGTTTCCACGAGCAGTACTTC.

This clone is a singleton in its sample. The chain recombines TRBV7-9 with TRBJ1-5; no firm D call. V shed 1 base and J shed 0 bases, with 16 bases lying between them. The germline V gene has CDR1 SEHNR and CDR2 FQNEAQ (reference sequence). The CDR3 contains 18 residues. CDR3 DNA sequence: TGTGCCAGCAGCTTAGTAGGTCGGGCGGGTTTTAGCAATCAGCCCCAGCATTTT. As protein: CASSLVGRAGFSNQPQHF.

The J gene is TRBJ1-2, the V gene TRBV25-1, with a weak D call TRBD1 (6 bases). Between the trimmed V and J ends, which lost 4 bases and 4 bases, there was a span of 13 bases. Looked up from germline, CDR1 is MGHDK and CDR2 is SYGVNS. This CDR3 is 14 amino acids long. The CDR3 bases are TGTGCCAGCAGTGCCCCTGGACAGATCTATGGCTACACCTTC. It codes for CASSAPGQIYGYTF.

The chain recombines TRBV6-1 with TRBJ2-7; weak D call: TRBD1 (6 bases). The V gene lost 10 bases and the J gene lost 5 bases, with 18 bases spanning the gap. Germline assignment: CDR1 MNHNS and CDR2 SASEGT. CDR3 length: 13 amino acids. The chain's CDR3 is CATGLSQGNEQYF. The DNA of the CDR3 is TGTGCCACCGGCCTTAGCCAGGGGAACGAGCAGTACTTC.

V is TRBV19 and J is TRBJ2-5, with TRBD1 matching over 9 bases. Germline V gene sequence: CDR1 LNHDA, CDR2 SQIVND (reference sequence). This CDR3 comprises 15 residues. With 3 bases clipped from V and 5 bases from J, the junction kept 7 bases outside the gene matches. CDR3 amino acids: CASSIKDRGGETQYF. Written as DNA, the CDR3 is TGTGCCAGTAGTATTAAGGACAGGGGTGGGGAGACCCAGTACTTC.

This rearrangement joins TRBV18 to TRBJ2-3, with a possible D match to TRBD2 (6 bases). CDR1 KGHSH and CDR2 LQKENI come from the germline V gene. Deletions cut 2 bases from V and 5 bases from J, with 20 bases between. This CDR3 region has 17 residues. CDR3 region: CASSPRSTSSRIDTQYF. The CDR3 nucleotides are TGTGCCAGCTCACCAAGGTCCACTAGCTCGAGAATAGATACGCAGTATTTT.

This chain connects TRBV7-2 to TRBJ2-1; 8 nucleotides match TRBD2. The CDR3 consists of 16 residues. CDR1 is SGHTA, CDR2 FQGNSA, per germline. The J segment lost 7 bases and the V segment lost 5 bases, leaving 13 bases of the junction unmatched. This chain's CDR3 is CASSDRVPRGGNEQFF. Written as DNA, the CDR3 is TGTGCCAGCAGCGATCGGGTGCCCCGGGGGGGGAATGAGCAGTTCTTC.

The chain is built from TRBV4-2 and TRBJ2-5; D might be TRBD1 (6 bases). The CDR3 loop spans 16 amino acids. Looked up from germline, CDR1 is LGHNA and CDR2 is YNFKEQ. V lost 1 base and J lost 1, with 13 bases in between. The CDR3 protein is CASSQGLGAGQETQYF. The CDR3 nucleotides read TGTGCCAGCAGCCAAGGCTTGGGGGCGGGCCAAGAGACCCAGTACTTC.

The J gene is TRBJ2-2, the V gene TRBV19; 8 positions agree with TRBD1. Unmatched junction bases numbered 12, after V lost 5 bases and J lost 7 bases. The CDR3 consists of 16 residues. Germline V gene sequence: CDR1 LNHDA, CDR2 SQIVND (reference sequence). The CDR3 is CASSANGQGAYGELFF. CDR3 nucleotide sequence: TGTGCCAGTAGTGCAAACGGGCAGGGGGCTTACGGGGAGCTGTTTTTT. The whole variable domain, remainder taken from reference TRBV19 and TRBJ2-2, is DGGITQSPKYLFRKEGQNVTLSCEQNLNHDAMYWYRQDPGQGLRLIYYSQIVNDFQKGDIAEGYSVSREKKESFPLTVTSAQKNPTAFYLCASSANGQGAYGELFFGEGSRLTVL.

The genes are TRBV29-1 and TRBJ1-1, with D perhaps matching TRBD1 (5 bases). This CDR3 has 12 residues. In germline, CDR1 is SQVTM, CDR2 ANQGSEA. Trimming stripped 3 bases from V and 5 bases from J, with 10 bases between. The CDR3 reads CSVEVQVTEAFF. The CDR3 DNA is TGCAGCGTTGAGGTACAGGTAACTGAAGCTTTCTTT.

This clone turned up a few times. J is TRBJ1-4 and V is TRBV6-6, with a possible D match to TRBD1 (6 bases). V was pared by 5 bases and J by 1 base, with 14 bases between. The CDR3 spans 16 residues. Germline V lookup: CDR1 MNHNY, CDR2 SVGAGI (reference sequence). CDR3 in DNA: TGTGCCAGCAGTCACCCACAGGGCCGAACTAATGAAAAACTGTTTTTT. It yields the protein CASSHPQGRTNEKLFF.